These 6 T cell receptor beta chains originate from one sample sequenced in a study of T cell clonality in common variable immunodeficiency. Using immunoSEQ multiplex PCR, the repertoire was profiled, and TCRdb retains in-frame clones only, with some absent. The sample holds tens of thousands of clones, and no clone turns up only once. The sequenced material came from peripheral blood mononuclear cells. The receptors stem from a person aged 18-70 years in good health.

The table lists this clone with a few counts. From the germline J gene comes the end of the CDR3, since the read stops 3 residues before it. This chain links TRBV6-1 with TRBJ2-3; D ambiguous. V lost 4 bases and J 1 base, leaving 9 bases between the germline ends. This CDR3 has 14 amino acids. In germline, CDR1 is MNHNS, CDR2 SASEGT. The CDR3 DNA, read in part, is TGTGCCAGCAGTGGCGACTGGGGCACAGATACG. Protein sequence: CASSGDWGTDT. The full CDR3 protein is CASSGDWGTDTQYF.

This clone was detected a few times. The read halts 3 residues ahead of the CDR3 end, with the missing end drawn from the germline J gene. The rearrangement uses TRBV7-9 and TRBJ2-3, with D possibly matching TRBD1 (5 bases). Germline values: CDR1 SEHNR, CDR2 FQNEAQ (reference sequence). This CDR3 comprises 14 residues. Trimming removed 2 bases from V and 5 bases from J, with 11 bases in between. The CDR3 DNA, read in part, is TGTGCCAGCAGCTTATATGGCAGGGAAGATACG. Amino acids: CASSLYGREDT. The entire CDR3 reads CASSLYGREDTQYF.

This clone was found many times. The read terminates 3 residues before the CDR3 end, so the remaining end is supplied by the germline J gene. This chain connects TRBV27 to TRBJ1-1; possible D gene TRBD1, 5 bases. This CDR3 is built from 13 residues. Germline CDR1 reads MNHEY; CDR2 reads SMNVEV (reference sequence). Trimming cost V 5 bases and J 1 base, with 8 bases left between them. Incomplete CDR3 DNA: TGTGCCAGCAGTCCAGGACAGAACACTGAA. Protein sequence: CASSPGQNTE. In full, the CDR3 reads CASSPGQNTEAFF.

This clone was seen at least ten times. The CDR3 end lies 3 residues beyond the end of the read and is filled in from the germline J gene. The V call is TRBV2, the J call TRBJ1-3; D gene ambiguous. This CDR3 contains 16 residues. The V gene lost 4 bases and the J gene lost 0 bases, with 13 bases spanning the gap. CDR1 is SNHLY, CDR2 FYNNEI, per germline. The CDR3 is CASSGLDRRSGNTIYF. CDR3 DNA (partial): TGTGCCAGCAGTGGCCTAGACCGGCGCTCTGGAAACACC.

In its sample, this clone was seen many times. CDR3 sequence reads: CSAAGHDYNEQFF. The CDR3 bases that were read are TGCAGTGCTGCCGGACACGACTACAATGAG. This rearrangement joins TRBV20-1 to TRBJ2-1; a possible D gene is TRBD1 (5 bases). With the read ending 3 residues before the CDR3 end, the germline J gene is used to fill in that end. V gave up 5 bases and J gave up 3 bases, with 11 bases separating them. The CDR3 covers 13 residues. Germline V gene sequence: CDR1 DFQATT, CDR2 SNEGSKA (reference sequence).

This clone occurred many times. CDR3 sequence reads: CASSLAAGGGHNEQFF. The CDR3 DNA, read in part, is TGTGCCAGCAGCTTAGCAGCAGGGGGCGGCCACAATGAG. The chain couples TRBV7-8 to TRBJ2-1, with 8 bases fitting TRBD1. The read stops 3 residues short of the end of the CDR3; the missing end is completed from the germline J gene. The CDR3 consists of 16 residues. Germline values: CDR1 SGHVS, CDR2 FQNEAQ. V trimming: 0 bases; J trimming: 5 bases; junction bases outside the gene matches: 6.